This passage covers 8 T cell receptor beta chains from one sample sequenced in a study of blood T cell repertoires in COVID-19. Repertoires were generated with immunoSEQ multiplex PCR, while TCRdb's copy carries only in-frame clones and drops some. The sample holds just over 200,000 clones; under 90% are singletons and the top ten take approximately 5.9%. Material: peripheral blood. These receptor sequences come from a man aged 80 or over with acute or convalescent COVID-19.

The CDR3 is CASSSGQGHTEAFF. CDR3 DNA: TGCGCCAGCAGCTCAGGACAGGGACACACTGAAGCTTTCTTT. The V gene is TRBV5-1, the J gene TRBJ1-1; 8 bases line up with TRBD1. The CDR3 loop spans 14 amino acids. In germline, CDR1 is SGHRS, CDR2 YFSETQ. V shed 3 bases and J 3 bases; nucleotides not matched to a gene: 4.

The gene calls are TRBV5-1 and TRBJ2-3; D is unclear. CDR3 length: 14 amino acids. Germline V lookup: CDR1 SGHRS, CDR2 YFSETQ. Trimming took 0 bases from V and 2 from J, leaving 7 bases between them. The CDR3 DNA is TGCGCCAGCAGCTTGGGAACCTACACAGATACGCAGTATTTT. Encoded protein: CASSLGTYTDTQYF.

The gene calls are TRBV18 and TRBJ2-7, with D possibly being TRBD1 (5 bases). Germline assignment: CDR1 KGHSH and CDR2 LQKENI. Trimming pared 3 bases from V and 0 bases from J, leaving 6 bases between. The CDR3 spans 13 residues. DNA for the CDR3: TGTGCCAGCTCACCGGGGCCCTCCTACGAGCAGTACGTC. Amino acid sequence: CASSPGPSYEQYV.

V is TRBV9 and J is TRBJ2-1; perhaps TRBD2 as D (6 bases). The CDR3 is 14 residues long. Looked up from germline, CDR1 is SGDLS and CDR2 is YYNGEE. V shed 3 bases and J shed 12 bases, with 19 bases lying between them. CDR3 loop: CASSDRGGGAGQFF. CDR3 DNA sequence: TGTGCCAGCAGCGACCGCGGCGGAGGGGCAGGGCAGTTCTTC.

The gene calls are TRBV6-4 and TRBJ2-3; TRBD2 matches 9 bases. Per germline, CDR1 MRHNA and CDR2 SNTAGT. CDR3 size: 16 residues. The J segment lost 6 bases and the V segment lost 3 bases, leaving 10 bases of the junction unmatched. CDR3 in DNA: TGTGCCAGCAGTGAAGGGGCTAGCGGGGCCTTGGATACGCAGTATTTT. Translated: CASSEGASGALDTQYF.

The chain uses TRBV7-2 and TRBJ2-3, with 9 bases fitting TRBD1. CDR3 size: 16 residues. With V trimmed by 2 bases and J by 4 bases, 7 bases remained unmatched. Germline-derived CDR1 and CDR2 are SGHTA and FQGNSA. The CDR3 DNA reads TGTGCCAGCAGCTTAACTCTCGGACAGGGGTCAGATACGCAGTATTTT. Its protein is CASSLTLGQGSDTQYF.

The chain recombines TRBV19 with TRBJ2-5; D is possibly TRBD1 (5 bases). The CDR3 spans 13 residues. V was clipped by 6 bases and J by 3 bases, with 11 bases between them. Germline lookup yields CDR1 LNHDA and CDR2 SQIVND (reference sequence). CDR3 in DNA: TGTGCCAGTAGGAGAACGACAGAAGAGACCCAGTACTTC. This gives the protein CASRRTTEETQYF.

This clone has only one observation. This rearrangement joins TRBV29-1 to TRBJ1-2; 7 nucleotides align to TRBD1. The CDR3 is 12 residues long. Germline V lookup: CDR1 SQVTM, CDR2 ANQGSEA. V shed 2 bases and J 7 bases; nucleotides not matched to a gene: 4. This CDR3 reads CSVERTGSGYTF. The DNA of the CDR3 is TGCAGCGTTGAACGGACAGGTTCTGGCTACACCTTC.